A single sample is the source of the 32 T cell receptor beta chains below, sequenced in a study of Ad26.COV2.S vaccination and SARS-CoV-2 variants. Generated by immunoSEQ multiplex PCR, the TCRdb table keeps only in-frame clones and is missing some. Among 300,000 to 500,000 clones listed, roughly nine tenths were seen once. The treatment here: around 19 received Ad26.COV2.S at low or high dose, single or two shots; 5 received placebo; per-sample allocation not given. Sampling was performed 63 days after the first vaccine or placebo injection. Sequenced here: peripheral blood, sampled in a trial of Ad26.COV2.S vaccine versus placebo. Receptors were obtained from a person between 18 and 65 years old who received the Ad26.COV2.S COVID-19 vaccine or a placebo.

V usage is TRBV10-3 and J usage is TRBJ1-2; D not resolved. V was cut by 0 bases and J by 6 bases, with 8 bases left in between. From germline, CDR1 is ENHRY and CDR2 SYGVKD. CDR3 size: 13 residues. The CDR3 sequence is CAISESRLNGYTF. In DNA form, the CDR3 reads TGTGCCATCAGTGAGTCCCGGTTAAATGGCTACACCTTC.

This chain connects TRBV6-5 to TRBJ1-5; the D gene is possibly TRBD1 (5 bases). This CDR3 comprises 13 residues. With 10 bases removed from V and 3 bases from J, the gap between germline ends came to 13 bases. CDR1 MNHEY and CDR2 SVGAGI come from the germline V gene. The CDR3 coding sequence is TGTGCCACCGGGGCGGACCTCAATCAGCCCCAGCATTTT. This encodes CATGADLNQPQHF.

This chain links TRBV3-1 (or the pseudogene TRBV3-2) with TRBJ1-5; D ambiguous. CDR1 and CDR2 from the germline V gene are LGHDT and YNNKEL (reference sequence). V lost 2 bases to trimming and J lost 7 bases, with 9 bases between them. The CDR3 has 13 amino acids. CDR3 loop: CASSQKGGQPQHF. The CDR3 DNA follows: TGTGCCAGCAGCCAAAAGGGAGGACAGCCCCAGCATTTT.

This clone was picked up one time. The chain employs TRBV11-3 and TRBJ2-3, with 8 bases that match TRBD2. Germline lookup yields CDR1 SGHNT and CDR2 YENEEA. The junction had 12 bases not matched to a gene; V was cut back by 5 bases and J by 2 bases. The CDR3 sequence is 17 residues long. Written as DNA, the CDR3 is TGTGCCAGCAGCAGCCCGGGCGGGGGGCTAGACACAGATACGCAGTATTTT. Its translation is CASSSPGGGLDTDTQYF.

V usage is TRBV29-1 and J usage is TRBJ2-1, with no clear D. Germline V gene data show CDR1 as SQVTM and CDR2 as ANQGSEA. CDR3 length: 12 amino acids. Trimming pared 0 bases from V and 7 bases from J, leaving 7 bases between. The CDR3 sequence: CSVEEVGNEQFF. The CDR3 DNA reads TGCAGCGTTGAAGAAGTAGGGAATGAGCAGTTCTTC.

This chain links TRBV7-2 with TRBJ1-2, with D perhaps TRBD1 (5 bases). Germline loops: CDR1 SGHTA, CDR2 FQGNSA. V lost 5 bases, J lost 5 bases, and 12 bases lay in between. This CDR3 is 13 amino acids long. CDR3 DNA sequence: TGTGCCAGCAGCGTCGGGGGAGGTTATGGCTACACCTTC. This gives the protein CASSVGGGYGYTF.

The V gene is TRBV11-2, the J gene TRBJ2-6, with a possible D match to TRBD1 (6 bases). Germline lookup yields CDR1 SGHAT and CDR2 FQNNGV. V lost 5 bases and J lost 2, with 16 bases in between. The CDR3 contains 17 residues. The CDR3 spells CASSRVQGITGANVLTF. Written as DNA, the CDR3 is TGTGCCAGCAGCCGGGTTCAGGGGATTACTGGGGCCAACGTCCTGACTTTC.

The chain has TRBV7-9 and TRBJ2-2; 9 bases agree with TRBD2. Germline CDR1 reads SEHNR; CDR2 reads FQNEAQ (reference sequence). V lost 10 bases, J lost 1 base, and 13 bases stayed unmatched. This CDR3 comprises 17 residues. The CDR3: CAITLRGGAKNTGELFF. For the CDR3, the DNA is TGTGCCATAACCCTCCGCGGGGGGGCTAAGAACACCGGGGAGCTGTTTTTT.

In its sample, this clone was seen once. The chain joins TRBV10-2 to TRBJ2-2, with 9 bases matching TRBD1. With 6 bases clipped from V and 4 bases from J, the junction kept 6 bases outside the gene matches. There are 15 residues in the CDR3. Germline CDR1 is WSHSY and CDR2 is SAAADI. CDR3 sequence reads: CASSPGTGLTGELFF. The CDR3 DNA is TGCGCCAGCAGCCCCGGGACAGGGCTCACCGGGGAGCTGTTTTTT.

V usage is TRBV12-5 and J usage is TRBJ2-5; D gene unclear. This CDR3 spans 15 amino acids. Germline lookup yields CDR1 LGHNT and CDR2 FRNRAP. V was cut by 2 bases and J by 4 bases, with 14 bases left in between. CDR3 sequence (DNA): TGTGCTAGTGGTTTGTCCCCCGGCAGACCAGAGACCCAGTACTTC. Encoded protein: CASGLSPGRPETQYF.

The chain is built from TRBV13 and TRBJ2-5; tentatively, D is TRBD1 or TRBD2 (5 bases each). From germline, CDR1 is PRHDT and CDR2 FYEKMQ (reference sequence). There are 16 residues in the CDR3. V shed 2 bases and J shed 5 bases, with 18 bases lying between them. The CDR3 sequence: CASSLYPGSGRETQYF. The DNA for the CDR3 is TGTGCCAGCAGCTTATACCCAGGGTCGGGACGGGAGACCCAGTACTTC.

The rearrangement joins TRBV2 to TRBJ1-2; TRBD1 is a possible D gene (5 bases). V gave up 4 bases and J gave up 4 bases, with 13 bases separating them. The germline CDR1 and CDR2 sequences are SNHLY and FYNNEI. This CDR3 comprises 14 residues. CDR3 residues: CASSGAGTVYGYTF. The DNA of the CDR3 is TGTGCCAGCAGTGGCGCGGGGACGGTCTATGGCTACACCTTC. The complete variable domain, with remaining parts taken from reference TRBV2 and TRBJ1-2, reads EPEVTQTPSHQVTQMGQEVILRCVPISNHLYFYWYRQILGQKVEFLVSFYNNEISEKSEIFDDQFSVERPDGSNFTLKIRSTKLEDSAMYFCASSGAGTVYGYTFGSGTRLTVV.

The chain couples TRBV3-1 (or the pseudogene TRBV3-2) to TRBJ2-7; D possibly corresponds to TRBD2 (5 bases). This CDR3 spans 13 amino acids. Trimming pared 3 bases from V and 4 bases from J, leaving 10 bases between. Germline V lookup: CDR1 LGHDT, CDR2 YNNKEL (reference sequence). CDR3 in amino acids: CASSQGVQYEQYF. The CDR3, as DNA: TGTGCCAGCAGCCAGGGAGTACAGTACGAGCAGTACTTC.

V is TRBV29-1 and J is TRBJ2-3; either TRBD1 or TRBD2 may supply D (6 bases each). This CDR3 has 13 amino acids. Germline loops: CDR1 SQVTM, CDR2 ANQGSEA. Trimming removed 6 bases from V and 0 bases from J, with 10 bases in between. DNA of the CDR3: TGCAGCGTCCCGGGGGCGAGCACAGATACGCAGTATTTT. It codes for CSVPGASTDTQYF.

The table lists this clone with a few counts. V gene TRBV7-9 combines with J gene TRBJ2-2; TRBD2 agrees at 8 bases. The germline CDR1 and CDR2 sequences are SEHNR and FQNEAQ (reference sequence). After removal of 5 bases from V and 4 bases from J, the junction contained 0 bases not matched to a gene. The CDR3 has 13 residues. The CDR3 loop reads CASSRGGTGELFF. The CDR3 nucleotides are TGTGCCAGCAGCCGGGGGGGCACCGGGGAGCTGTTTTTT.

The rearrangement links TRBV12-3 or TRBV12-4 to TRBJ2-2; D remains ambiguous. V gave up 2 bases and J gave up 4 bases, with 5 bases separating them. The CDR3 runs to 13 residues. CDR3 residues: CASSLQTTGELFF. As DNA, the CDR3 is TGTGCCAGCAGTTTACAGACCACCGGGGAGCTGTTTTTT.

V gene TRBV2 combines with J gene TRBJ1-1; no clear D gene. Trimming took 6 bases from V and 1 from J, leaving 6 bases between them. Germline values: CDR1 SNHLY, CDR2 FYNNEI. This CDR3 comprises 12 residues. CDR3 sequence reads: CASRVANTEAFF. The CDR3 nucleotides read TGTGCCAGCAGAGTAGCGAACACTGAAGCTTTCTTT.

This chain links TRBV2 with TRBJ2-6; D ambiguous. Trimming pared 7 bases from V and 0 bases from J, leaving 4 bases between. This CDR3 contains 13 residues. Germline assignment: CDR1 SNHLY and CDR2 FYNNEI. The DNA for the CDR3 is TGTGCCAGCATTTCCTCTGGGGCCAACGTCCTGACTTTC. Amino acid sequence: CASISSGANVLTF.

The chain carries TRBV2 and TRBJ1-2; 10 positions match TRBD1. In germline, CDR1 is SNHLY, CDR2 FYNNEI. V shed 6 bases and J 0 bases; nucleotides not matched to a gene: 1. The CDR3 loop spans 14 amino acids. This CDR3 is CASRGTGANYGYTF. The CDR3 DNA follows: TGTGCCAGCAGAGGGACAGGGGCTAACTATGGCTACACCTTC.

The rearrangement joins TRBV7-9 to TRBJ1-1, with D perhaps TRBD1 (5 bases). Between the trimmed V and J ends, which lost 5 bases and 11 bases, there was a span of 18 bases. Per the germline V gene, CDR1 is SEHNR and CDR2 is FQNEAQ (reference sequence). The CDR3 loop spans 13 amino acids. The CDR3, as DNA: TGTGCCAGCAGCCCATCTGGCGCGGGACGGGCTTTCTTT. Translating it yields CASSPSGAGRAFF.

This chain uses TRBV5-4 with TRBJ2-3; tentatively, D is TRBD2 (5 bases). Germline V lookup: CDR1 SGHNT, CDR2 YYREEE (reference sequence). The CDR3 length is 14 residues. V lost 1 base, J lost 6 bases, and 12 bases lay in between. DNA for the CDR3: TGTGCCAGCAGCTTGAATAGCGCCCTCGATACGCAGTATTTT. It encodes CASSLNSALDTQYF.

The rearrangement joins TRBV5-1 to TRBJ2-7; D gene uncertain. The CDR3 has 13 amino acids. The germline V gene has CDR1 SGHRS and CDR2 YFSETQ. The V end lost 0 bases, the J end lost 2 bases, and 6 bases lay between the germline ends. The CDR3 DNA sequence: TGCGCCAGCAGCTTGGGGGGAACCTACGAGCAGTACTTC. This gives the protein CASSLGGTYEQYF.

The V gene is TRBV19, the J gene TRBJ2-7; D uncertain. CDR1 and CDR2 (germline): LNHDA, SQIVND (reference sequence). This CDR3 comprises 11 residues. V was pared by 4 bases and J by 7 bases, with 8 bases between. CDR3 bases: TGTGCCAGTAGTACCGGTACGGAGCAGTACTTC. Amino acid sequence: CASSTGTEQYF.

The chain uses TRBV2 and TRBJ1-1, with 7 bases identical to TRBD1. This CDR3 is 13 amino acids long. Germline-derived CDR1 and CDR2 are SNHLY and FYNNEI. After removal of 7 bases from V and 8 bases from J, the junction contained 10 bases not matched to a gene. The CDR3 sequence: CASKGRGPREAFF. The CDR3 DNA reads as TGTGCCAGCAAAGGAAGGGGGCCACGGGAAGCTTTCTTT.

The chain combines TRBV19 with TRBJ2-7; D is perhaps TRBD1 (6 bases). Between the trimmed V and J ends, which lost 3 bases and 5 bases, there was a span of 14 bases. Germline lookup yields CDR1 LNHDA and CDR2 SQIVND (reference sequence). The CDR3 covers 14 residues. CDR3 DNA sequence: TGTGCCAGTAGTATGCGACAGGAGATGGACGAGCAGTACTTC. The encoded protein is CASSMRQEMDEQYF.

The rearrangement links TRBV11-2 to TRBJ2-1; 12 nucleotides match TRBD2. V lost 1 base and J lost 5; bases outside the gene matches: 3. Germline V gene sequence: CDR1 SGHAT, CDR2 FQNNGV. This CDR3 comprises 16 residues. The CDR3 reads CASSLGLAGGNNEQFF. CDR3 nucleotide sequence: TGTGCCAGCAGCTTAGGTCTAGCGGGGGGGAACAATGAGCAGTTCTTC.

The CDR3 DNA is TGTGCCACCAGTGATTTAGGAGAAAACATTCAGTACTTC. It translates to CATSDLGENIQYF. V usage is TRBV24-1 and J usage is TRBJ2-4, with D unclear. V was clipped by 1 base and J by 5 bases, with 5 bases between them. From germline, CDR1 is KGHDR and CDR2 SFDVKD. The CDR3 is 13 amino acids.

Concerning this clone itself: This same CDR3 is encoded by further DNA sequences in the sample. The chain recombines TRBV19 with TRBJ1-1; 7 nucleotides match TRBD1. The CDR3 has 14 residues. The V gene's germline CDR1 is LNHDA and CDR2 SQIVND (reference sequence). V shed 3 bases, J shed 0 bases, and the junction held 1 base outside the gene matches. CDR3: CASSIGTVNTEAFF. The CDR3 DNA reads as TGTGCCAGTAGTATCGGGACAGTGAACACTGAAGCTTTCTTT. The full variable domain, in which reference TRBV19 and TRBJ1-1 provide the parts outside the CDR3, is DGGITQSPKYLFRKEGQNVTLSCEQNLNHDAMYWYRQDPGQGLRLIYYSQIVNDFQKGDIAEGYSVSREKKESFPLTVTSAQKNPTAFYLCASSIGTVNTEAFFGQGTRLTVV.

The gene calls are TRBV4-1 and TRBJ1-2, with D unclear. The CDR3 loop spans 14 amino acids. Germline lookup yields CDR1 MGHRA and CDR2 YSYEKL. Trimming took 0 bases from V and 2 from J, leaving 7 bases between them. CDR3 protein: CASSQDHRNYGYTF. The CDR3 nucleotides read TGCGCCAGCAGCCAAGATCACCGGAACTATGGCTACACCTTC.

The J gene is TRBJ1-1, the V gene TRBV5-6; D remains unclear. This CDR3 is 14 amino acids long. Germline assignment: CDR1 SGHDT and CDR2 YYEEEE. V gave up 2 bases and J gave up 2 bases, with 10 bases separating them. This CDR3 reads CASSFPGANTEAFF. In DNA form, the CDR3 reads TGTGCCAGCAGCTTTCCTGGAGCAAACACTGAAGCTTTCTTT.

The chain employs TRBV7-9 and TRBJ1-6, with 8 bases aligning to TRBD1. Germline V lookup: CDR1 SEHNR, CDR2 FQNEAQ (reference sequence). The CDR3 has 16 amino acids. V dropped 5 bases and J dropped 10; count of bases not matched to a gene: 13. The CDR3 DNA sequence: TGTGCCAGCAGCACAAGGACAGGGACAATAGAATCACCCCTCCACTTT. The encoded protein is CASSTRTGTIESPLHF.

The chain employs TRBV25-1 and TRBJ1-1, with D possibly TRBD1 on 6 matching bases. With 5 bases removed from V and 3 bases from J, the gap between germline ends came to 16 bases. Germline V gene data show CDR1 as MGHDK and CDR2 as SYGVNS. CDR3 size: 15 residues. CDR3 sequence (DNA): TGTGCCAGCAGTATCGGGGGCGAAAGGGACACTGAAGCTTTCTTT. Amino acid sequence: CASSIGGERDTEAFF.